The entry that follows covers one T cell receptor beta chain sequence. Its antigen is currently unknown. Regions amplified from RNA transcripts were the TCR beta CDR3 regions. HTBI primers were used for first-round RT-PCR of the TCR CDR3. TCRdb independently ran MiXCR on the multiplex PCR reads; one entry per CDR3 protein. The sample has under 400,000 distinct CDR3 sequences; just under 25% are singletons. This sample is drawn from a study of T cells in Graves' hyperthyroidism and ophthalmopathy. On the study more broadly: At the time of initial diagnosis and before any treatment, peripheral blood was collected.

Whole-study results and caveats: Ophthalmopathy was separated from stable hyperthyroidism by a 13 V-J model. Most clonotypes expanded in the thyroid (above 0.001) were also present in blood.

Stable disease denoted Graves' hyperthyroidism without ophthalmopathy progression within 18 months. The germline gives CDR1 SGHNT, CDR2 YENEEA. Trimming took 5 bases from V and 4 from J, leaving 18 bases between them. The CDR3 is 16 amino acids. The gene calls are TRBV11-3 and TRBJ2-1; perhaps TRBD1 as D (6 bases). Input material: blood. The TCR was taken from a man aged 50 to 59 with Graves' hyperthyroidism. CDR3 nucleotides: TGTGCCAGCAGCCCGCAAGCCCCAGACAGGTACAATGAGCAGTTCTTC. It encodes CASSPQAPDRYNEQFF.